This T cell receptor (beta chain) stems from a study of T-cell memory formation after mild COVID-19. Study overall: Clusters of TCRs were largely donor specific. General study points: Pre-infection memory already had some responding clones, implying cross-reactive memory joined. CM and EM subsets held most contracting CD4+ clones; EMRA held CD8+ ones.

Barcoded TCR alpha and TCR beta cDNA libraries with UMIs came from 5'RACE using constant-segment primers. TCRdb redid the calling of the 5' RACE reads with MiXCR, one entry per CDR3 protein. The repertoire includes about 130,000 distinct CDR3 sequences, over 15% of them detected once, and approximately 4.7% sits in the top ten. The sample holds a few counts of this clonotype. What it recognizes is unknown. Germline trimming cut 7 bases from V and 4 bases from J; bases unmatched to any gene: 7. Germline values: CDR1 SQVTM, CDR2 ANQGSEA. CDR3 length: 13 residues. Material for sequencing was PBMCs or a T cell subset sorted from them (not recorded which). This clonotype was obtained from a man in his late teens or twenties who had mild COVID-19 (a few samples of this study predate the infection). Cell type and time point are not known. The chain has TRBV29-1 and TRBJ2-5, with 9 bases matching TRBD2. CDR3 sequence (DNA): TGCAGCGCCTATGCGGGGGGGAGAGAGACCCAGTACTTC. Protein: CSAYAGGRETQYF.